A single sample is the source of the 25 T cell receptor beta chains below, sequenced in a study of T cells in Graves' hyperthyroidism and ophthalmopathy. Researchers amplified the TCR beta CDR3 regions from RNA transcripts. In the first-round RT-PCR of the TCR CDR3, the HTBI primer set was used. Each CDR3 protein gets one entry after TCRdb re-called the multiplex PCR reads with MiXCR. The sample records 250,000 to 300,000 distinct CDR3 sequences, around 13% being singletons. Sequenced material: blood. These receptors came from a woman aged 40 to 50 with Graves' hyperthyroidism.

The chain combines TRBV19 with TRBJ2-2, with D uncertain. The germline gives CDR1 LNHDA, CDR2 SQIVND (reference sequence). This CDR3 spans 16 amino acids. Trimming removed 3 bases from V and 4 bases from J, with 15 bases in between. The CDR3: CASSILSRASTGELFF. For the CDR3, the DNA is TGTGCCAGTAGTATCCTTTCCCGGGCATCCACCGGGGAGCTGTTTTTT. Filled out from reference TRBV19 and TRBJ2-2, the complete variable domain reads DGGITQSPKYLFRKEGQNVTLSCEQNLNHDAMYWYRQDPGQGLRLIYYSQIVNDFQKGDIAEGYSVSREKKESFPLTVTSAQKNPTAFYLCASSILSRASTGELFFGEGSRLTVL.

The V gene is TRBV5-1, the J gene TRBJ2-3; D ambiguous. The V end was cut by 1 base, the J end by 5 bases, with 11 bases between. CDR1 and CDR2 (germline): SGHRS, YFSETQ. The CDR3 has 14 amino acids. CDR3 in amino acids: CASSLKGFGDTQYF. The DNA for the CDR3 is TGCGCCAGCAGCTTGAAGGGTTTCGGAGATACGCAGTATTTT.

This clonotype was detected many times. The CDR3 DNA sequence: TGTGCCATCAGACCCGGGACTAGCCCCTACGAGCAGTACTTC. Protein: CAIRPGTSPYEQYF. This chain connects TRBV10-3 to TRBJ2-7, with 9 nucleotides matching TRBD2. The CDR3 extends over 14 amino acids. Trimming took 6 bases from V and 2 from J; bases not matched to a gene: 5. Germline CDR1 is ENHRY and CDR2 is SYGVKD.

Many counts were recorded for this clonotype. The genes are TRBV7-8 and TRBJ1-5, with D perhaps TRBD1 (5 bases). Deletions cut 1 base from V and 7 bases from J, with 8 bases between. The CDR3 is 13 amino acids. Germline V gene sequence: CDR1 SGHVS, CDR2 FQNEAQ. DNA of the CDR3: TGTGCCAGCAGCTTAGGTGCAGGGCAGCCCCAGCATTTT. It translates to CASSLGAGQPQHF.

V and J are TRBV27 and TRBJ1-4; D perhaps matches TRBD1 (5 bases). Germline V lookup: CDR1 MNHEY, CDR2 SMNVEV (reference sequence). Trimming removed 3 bases at V and 8 bases at J, with 19 bases between. CDR3 length equals 16 residues. This chain's CDR3 is CASSFRAIGWGEKLFF. The CDR3 DNA sequence: TGTGCCAGCAGTTTTCGAGCTATTGGCTGGGGGGAAAAACTGTTTTTT.

This chain joins TRBV2 and TRBJ2-2; no clear D gene. This CDR3 is 14 amino acids long. Germline V gene sequence: CDR1 SNHLY, CDR2 FYNNEI. V lost 7 bases and J lost 7, with 16 bases in between. In DNA, the CDR3 is TGTGCCAGCAAGTTTGTAGCCGATGGCGGGGAGCTGTTTTTT. This gives the protein CASKFVADGGELFF.

By sample fraction, this clonotype is hyperexpanded (1% or more). V usage is TRBV10-3 and J usage is TRBJ1-5; 9 bases line up with TRBD1. Trimming took 10 bases from V and 2 from J; bases not matched to a gene: 6. The CDR3 covers 14 residues. Germline CDR1 ENHRY, CDR2 SYGVKD. CDR3 amino acids: CASWTGEGNQPQHF. In DNA form, the CDR3 reads TGTGCCAGCTGGACAGGGGAGGGCAATCAGCCCCAGCATTTT.

This clonotype was observed at least ten times. V is TRBV6-4 and J is TRBJ2-5; D unresolved. Trimming took 4 bases from V and 2 from J, leaving 14 bases between them. The germline V gene encodes CDR1 MRHNA and CDR2 SNTAGT. The CDR3 is 15 residues long. CDR3 DNA: TGTGCCAGCAGTGTAGGTGGTGGCCTACAAGAGACCCAGTACTTC. Residues: CASSVGGGLQETQYF.

This clonotype was counted only a few times. V usage is TRBV15 and J usage is TRBJ2-2; 11 bases fit TRBD2. CDR1 is LNHNV and CDR2 is YYDKDF in the germline V gene (reference sequence). V shed 2 bases, J shed 3 bases, and the junction held 5 bases outside the gene matches. This CDR3 has 17 residues. This chain's CDR3 is CATSRLTSGVYTGELFF. The CDR3 DNA is TGTGCCACCAGCAGATTGACTAGCGGGGTATACACCGGGGAGCTGTTTTTT.

This clonotype was detected a few times. The chain is built from TRBV5-1 and TRBJ2-5; 7 positions agree with TRBD2. Germline lookup yields CDR1 SGHRS and CDR2 YFSETQ. The junction had 1 base not matched to a gene; V was cut back by 0 bases and J by 2 bases. The CDR3 has 14 amino acids. CDR3 DNA: TGCGCCAGCAGCTTGGGTAGCGGGCAAGAGACCCAGTACTTC. Its translation: CASSLGSGQETQYF.

The rearrangement joins TRBV20-1 to TRBJ2-1, with TRBD2 matching 11 bases. The CDR3 extends over 12 amino acids. Germline-derived CDR1 and CDR2 are DFQATT and SNEGSKA (reference sequence). The chain's CDR3 is CGTSGGYNEQFF. The CDR3 DNA is TGCGGCACTAGCGGGGGTTACAATGAGCAGTTCTTC.

A few counts support this clonotype. The rearrangement uses TRBV19 and TRBJ2-7, with D unclear. This CDR3 comprises 14 residues. The V end lost 3 bases, the J end lost 0 bases, and 9 bases lay between the germline ends. CDR1 and CDR2 from the germline V gene are LNHDA and SQIVND (reference sequence). The CDR3 region is CASSIGHSSYEQYF. The CDR3 DNA reads as TGTGCCAGTAGTATTGGGCACAGCTCCTACGAGCAGTACTTC.

This clonotype was observed many times. This chain connects TRBV7-9 to TRBJ1-6, with 7 nucleotides matching TRBD1. The CDR3 sequence is 15 residues long. V was pared by 5 bases and J by 4 bases, with 5 bases of the junction left unmatched. The germline CDR1 and CDR2 sequences are SEHNR and FQNEAQ (reference sequence). The CDR3 spells CASSTRDRYNSPLHF. The CDR3 DNA is TGTGCCAGCAGCACACGGGACAGATATAATTCACCCCTCCACTTT.

The chain carries TRBV7-9 and TRBJ1-1; D might be TRBD1 (6 bases). The germline V and J ends were trimmed by 1 base and 6 bases, with 27 bases remaining between them. Germline V CDR1 and CDR2: SEHNR, FQNEAQ (reference sequence). This CDR3 comprises 19 residues. The CDR3 DNA reads TGTGCCAGCAGCTTAGAAGCAGGAATTCTTGCGCAGGGGAGCTCTGAAGCTTTCTTT. Its translation is CASSLEAGILAQGSSEAFF.

V is TRBV7-9 and J is TRBJ2-1, with 12 bases aligning to TRBD2. The CDR3 sequence is 18 residues long. Germline CDR1 is SEHNR and CDR2 is FQNEAQ (reference sequence). With 5 bases clipped from V and 0 bases from J, the junction kept 8 bases outside the gene matches. DNA for the CDR3: TGTGCCAGCAGCCATAGGACTAGCGGGACGAGCTCCTACAATGAGCAGTTCTTC. Translated: CASSHRTSGTSSYNEQFF.

As to this clonotype: This clone may be a read error of a much larger clone one base away. This chain connects TRBV7-2 to TRBJ2-7; TRBD1 agrees at 9 bases. The CDR3 is 14 residues long. Germline V gives CDR1 SGHTA, CDR2 FQGNSA. CDR3 in DNA: TGTGCCAGCAGCTCTGGACAGGGGATATACGGGCAGTACTTC. Encoded protein: CASSSGQGIYGQYF.

This clonotype was observed at least ten times. This chain joins TRBV10-3 and TRBJ1-4; D gene ambiguous. In germline, CDR1 is ENHRY, CDR2 SYGVKD. CDR3 length: 13 residues. Trimming stripped 3 bases from V and 4 bases from J, with 6 bases between. CDR3 region: CAISDSLNEKLFF. The CDR3 DNA reads as TGTGCCATCAGTGACTCCCTTAATGAAAAACTGTTTTTT.

This clonotype was recorded at least ten times. This chain connects TRBV14 to TRBJ1-2; the D gene is possibly TRBD1 (6 bases). There are 14 residues in the CDR3. Trimming stripped 0 bases from V and 10 bases from J, with 15 bases between. CDR1 and CDR2 (germline): SGHDN, FVKESK. The CDR3 is CASSQDRYRENYTF. In nucleotides, the CDR3 is TGTGCCAGCAGCCAAGATCGCTACAGGGAAAACTACACCTTC.

The chain has TRBV20-1 and TRBJ2-6, with D perhaps TRBD2 (6 bases). There are 15 residues in the CDR3. The V gene lost 3 bases and the J gene lost 2 bases, with 11 bases spanning the gap. Germline CDR1 is DFQATT and CDR2 is SNEGSKA (reference sequence). This CDR3 reads CSASVWGAGANVLTF. CDR3 nucleotides: TGCAGTGCTAGCGTTTGGGGGGCTGGGGCCAACGTCCTGACTTTC.

This clonotype was seen at least ten times. The gene calls are TRBV18 and TRBJ2-5; D may be TRBD2 (5 bases). Germline V gene sequence: CDR1 KGHSH, CDR2 LQKENI. The CDR3 is 14 amino acids. Trimming stripped 2 bases from V and 5 bases from J, with 12 bases between. The CDR3, as DNA: TGTGCCAGCTCACCATCGAGTAGCGAGGAGACCCAGTACTTC. This encodes CASSPSSSEETQYF.

This clonotype occurred a few times. A read error may be the cause here, since a much bigger clone is one base away. The chain is built from TRBV20-1 and TRBJ2-7; 10 nucleotides align to TRBD2. The germline CDR1 and CDR2 sequences are DFQATT and SNEGSKA (reference sequence). The CDR3 has 14 residues. Trimming removed 6 bases from V and 3 bases from J; junction bases left unmatched: 8. Here the CDR3 DNA reads TGCAGTGCCAGCTGGAGCGGGAGGGACTACGAGCAGTACTTC. This codes for CSASWSGRDYEQYF.

The gene calls are TRBV30 and TRBJ2-2; D may match TRBD1 or TRBD2 (5 bases each). Germline CDR1 GTSNPN, CDR2 SVGIG (reference sequence). This CDR3 spans 15 amino acids. The ends were cut back, 0 bases at V and 6 bases at J, with 14 bases in the middle. Here the CDR3 DNA reads TGTGCCTGGAGTGTAACACCCGAGGGGCCCGGGGAGCTGTTTTTT. Its protein is CAWSVTPEGPGELFF. Together with reference TRBV30 and TRBJ2-2, the CDR3 gives the full variable domain: SQTIHQWPATLVQPVGSPLSLECTVEGTSNPNLYWYRQAAGRGLQLLFYSVGIGQISSEVPQNLSASRPQDRQFILSSKKLLLSDSGFYLCAWSVTPEGPGELFFGEGSRLTVL.

This clonotype was found many times. V usage is TRBV2 and J usage is TRBJ1-4; D call uncertain. In germline, CDR1 is SNHLY, CDR2 FYNNEI. The CDR3 length is 13 residues. V was cut by 8 bases and J by 4 bases, with 11 bases left in between. The CDR3: CASCYGVNEKLFF. In DNA form, the CDR3 reads TGTGCCAGCTGCTATGGGGTTAATGAAAAACTGTTTTTT.

This clonotype was counted many times. The rearrangement joins TRBV5-5 to TRBJ2-3; D perhaps matches TRBD2 (5 bases). Trimming removed 2 bases at V and 2 bases at J, with 12 bases between. CDR3 length: 15 amino acids. The germline CDR1 and CDR2 sequences are SGHKS and YYEKEE (reference sequence). CDR3 sequence reads: CASSFTGSATDTQYF. CDR3 bases: TGTGCCAGCAGCTTTACGGGGTCCGCCACAGATACGCAGTATTTT.

This clonotype was seen ten or more times. The gene calls are TRBV28 and TRBJ1-2; no clear D gene. V lost 3 bases, J lost 8 bases, and 7 bases lay in between. From germline, CDR1 is MDHEN and CDR2 SYDVKM. The CDR3 spans 11 residues. This chain's CDR3 is CASSFFRGYTF. CDR3 bases: TGTGCCAGCAGTTTTTTTCGCGGCTACACCTTC.